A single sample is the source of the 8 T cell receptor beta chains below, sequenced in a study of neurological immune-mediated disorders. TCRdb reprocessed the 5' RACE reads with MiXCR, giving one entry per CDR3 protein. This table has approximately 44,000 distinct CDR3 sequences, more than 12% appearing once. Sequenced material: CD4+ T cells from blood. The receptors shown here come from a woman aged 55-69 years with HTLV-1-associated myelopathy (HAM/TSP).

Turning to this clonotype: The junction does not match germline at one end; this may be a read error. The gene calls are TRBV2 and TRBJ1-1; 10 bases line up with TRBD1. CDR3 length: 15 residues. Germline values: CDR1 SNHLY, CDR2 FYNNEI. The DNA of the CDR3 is TGTGTCAGCAGCCCCCTGACAGGGGGCAATACTGAAGCTTTCTTT. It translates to CVSSPLTGGNTEAFF.

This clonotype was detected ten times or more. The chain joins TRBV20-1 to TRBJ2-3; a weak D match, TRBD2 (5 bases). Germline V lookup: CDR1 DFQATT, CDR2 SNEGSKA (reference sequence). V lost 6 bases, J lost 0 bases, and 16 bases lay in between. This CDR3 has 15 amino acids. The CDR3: CSARVPGSSTDTQYF. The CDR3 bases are TGCAGTGCGCGGGTACCGGGGTCTAGCACAGATACGCAGTATTTT.

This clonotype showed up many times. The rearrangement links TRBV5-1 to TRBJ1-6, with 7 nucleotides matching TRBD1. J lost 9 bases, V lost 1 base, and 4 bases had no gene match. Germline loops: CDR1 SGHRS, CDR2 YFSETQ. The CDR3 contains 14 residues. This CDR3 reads CASSLRGGSSPLHF. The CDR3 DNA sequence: TGCGCCAGCAGCTTGCGAGGGGGCAGTTCACCCCTCCACTTT. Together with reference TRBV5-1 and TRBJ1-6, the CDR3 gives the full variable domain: KAGVTQTPRYLIKTRGQQVTLSCSPISGHRSVSWYQQTPGQGLQFLFEYFSETQRNKGNFPGRFSGRQFSNSRSEMNVSTLELGDSALYLCASSLRGGSSPLHFGNGTRLTVT.

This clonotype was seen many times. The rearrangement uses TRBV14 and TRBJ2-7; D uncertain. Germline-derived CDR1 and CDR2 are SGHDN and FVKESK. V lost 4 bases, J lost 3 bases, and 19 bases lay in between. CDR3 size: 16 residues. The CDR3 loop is CASSPLGAATVYEQYF. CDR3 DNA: TGTGCCAGCAGCCCGCTGGGTGCGGCAACCGTCTACGAGCAGTACTTC.

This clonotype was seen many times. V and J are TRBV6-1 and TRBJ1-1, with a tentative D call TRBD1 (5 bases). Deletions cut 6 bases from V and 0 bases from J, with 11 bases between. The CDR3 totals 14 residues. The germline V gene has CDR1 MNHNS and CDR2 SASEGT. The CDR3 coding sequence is TGTGCCAGCAGGGACATCAACATGAACACTGAAGCTTTCTTT. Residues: CASRDINMNTEAFF.

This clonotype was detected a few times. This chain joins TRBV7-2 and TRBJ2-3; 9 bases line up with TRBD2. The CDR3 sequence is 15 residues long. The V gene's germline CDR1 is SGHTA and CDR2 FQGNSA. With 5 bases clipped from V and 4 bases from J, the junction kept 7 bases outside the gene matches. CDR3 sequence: CASSPQRGASDTQYF. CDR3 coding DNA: TGTGCCAGCAGCCCCCAGCGGGGGGCCTCAGATACGCAGTATTTT. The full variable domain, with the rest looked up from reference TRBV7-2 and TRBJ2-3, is GAGVSQSPSNKVTEKGKDVELRCDPISGHTALYWYRQSLGQGLEFLIYFQGNSAPDKSGLPSDRFSAERTGGSVSTLTIQRTQQEDSAVYLCASSPQRGASDTQYFGPGTRLTVL.

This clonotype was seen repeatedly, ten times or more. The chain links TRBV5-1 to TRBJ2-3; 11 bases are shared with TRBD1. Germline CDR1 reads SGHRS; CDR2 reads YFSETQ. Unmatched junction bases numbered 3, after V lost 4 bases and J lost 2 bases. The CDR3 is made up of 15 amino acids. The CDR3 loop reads CASSRGQGDTDTQYF. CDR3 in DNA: TGCGCCAGCAGCCGGGGACAGGGGGACACAGATACGCAGTATTTT.

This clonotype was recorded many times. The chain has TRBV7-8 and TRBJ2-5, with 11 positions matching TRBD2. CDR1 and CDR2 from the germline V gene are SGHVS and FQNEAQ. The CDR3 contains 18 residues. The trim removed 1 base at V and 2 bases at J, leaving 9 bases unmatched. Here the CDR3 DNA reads TGTGCCAGCAGCTTAGGGGTAGCTAGCGGGGGGACACAAGAGACCCAGTACTTC. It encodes CASSLGVASGGTQETQYF.